This T cell receptor (beta chain) was documented in a study of blood T cell repertoires in COVID-19. Overall study: COVID-19 samples from acute and convalescent phases originated in the United States, Italy and Spain. In each case, the material was cDNA or gDNA derived from T cells, B-cell-depleted T cells, or PBMCs.

This clone was seen just once. As processed by the authors: Cell counts per sample came from amplifying reference gene primers. Measured with immunoSEQ multiplex PCR; TCRdb has only the in-frame clones, and not every one. V and J calls and clone size are as listed in that table; D and trimming were resolved from the DNA. In the table there are about 180,000 clones, around 85% of which are singletons. This CDR3 comprises 18 residues. The source is a man between 45 and 60 years old with active or convalescent COVID-19. The chain employs TRBV12-2 and TRBJ2-1; TRBD2 is the table's D call, not checked against the DNA. TRBV12-2 has pseudogene status. Sequenced material: peripheral blood. The CDR3 is CASRSSGTSGLPNNEQFF. In nucleotides, the CDR3 is TGTGCAAGTCGCTCCTCCGGGACTAGCGGTCTACCCAACAATGAGCAGTTCTTC.